This T cell receptor beta chain was sequenced in a study of cytomegalovirus exposure and HLA in healthy donors. Study in general: Unique TCRs from HLA-typed donors, around 79 million of them, were held in an early data release. Study-level results: A later analysis linked a missense DCLRE1C variant to TCR beta V- and J-gene trimming.

Amplification used 60 Vbeta primers and 13 Jbeta primers. The repertoire was sequenced with immunoSEQ multiplex PCR; TCRdb's copy has only in-frame clones and lacks some. In the table there are roughly 150,000 clones, approximately 70% of which are singletons. The germline CDR1 and CDR2 sequences are SNHLY and FYNNEI. CDR3 length equals 14 residues. V shed 10 bases and J 7 bases; nucleotides not matched to a gene: 12. A note on this clone: The antigen remains undetermined.

The chain has TRBV2 and TRBJ1-4, with 7 bases identical to TRBD1. The sequenced material came from PBMCs. This receptor was taken from a woman aged 18-29 years in good health and CMV-seronegative. CDR3 loop: CAINRQGNGEKLFF. CDR3 sequence (DNA): TGTGCCATCAATCGACAGGGTAACGGTGAAAAACTGTTTTTT.